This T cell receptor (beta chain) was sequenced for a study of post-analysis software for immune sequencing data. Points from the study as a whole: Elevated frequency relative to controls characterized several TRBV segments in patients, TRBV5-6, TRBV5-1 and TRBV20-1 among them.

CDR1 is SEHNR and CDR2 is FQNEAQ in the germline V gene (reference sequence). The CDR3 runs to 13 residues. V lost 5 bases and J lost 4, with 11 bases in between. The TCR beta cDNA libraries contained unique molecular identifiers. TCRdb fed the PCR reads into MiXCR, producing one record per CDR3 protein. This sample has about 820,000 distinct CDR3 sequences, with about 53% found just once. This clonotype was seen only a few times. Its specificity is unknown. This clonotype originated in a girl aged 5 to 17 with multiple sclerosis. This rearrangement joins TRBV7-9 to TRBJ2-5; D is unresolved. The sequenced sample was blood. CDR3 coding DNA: TGTGCCAGCAGCCAGGTGGCTCTAGAGACCCAGTACTTC. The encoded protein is CASSQVALETQYF.